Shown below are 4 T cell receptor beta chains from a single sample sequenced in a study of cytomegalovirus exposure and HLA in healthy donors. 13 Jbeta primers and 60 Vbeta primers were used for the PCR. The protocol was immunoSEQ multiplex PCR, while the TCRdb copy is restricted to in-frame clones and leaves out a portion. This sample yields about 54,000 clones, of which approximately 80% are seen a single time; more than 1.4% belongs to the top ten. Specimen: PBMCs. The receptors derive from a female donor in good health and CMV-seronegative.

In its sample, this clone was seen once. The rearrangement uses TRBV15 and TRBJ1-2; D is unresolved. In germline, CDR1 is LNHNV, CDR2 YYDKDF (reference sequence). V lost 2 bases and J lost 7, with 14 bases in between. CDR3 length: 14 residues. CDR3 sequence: CATSRPPWGGGYTF. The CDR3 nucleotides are TGTGCCACCAGCAGACCCCCATGGGGAGGTGGCTACACCTTC.

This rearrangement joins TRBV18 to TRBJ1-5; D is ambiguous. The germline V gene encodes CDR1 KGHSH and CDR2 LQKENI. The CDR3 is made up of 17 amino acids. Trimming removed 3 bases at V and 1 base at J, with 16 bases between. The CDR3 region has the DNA TGTGCCAGCTCACCCCTGACCCTCGGGGAAAGCAATCAGCCCCAGCATTTT. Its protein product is CASSPLTLGESNQPQHF.

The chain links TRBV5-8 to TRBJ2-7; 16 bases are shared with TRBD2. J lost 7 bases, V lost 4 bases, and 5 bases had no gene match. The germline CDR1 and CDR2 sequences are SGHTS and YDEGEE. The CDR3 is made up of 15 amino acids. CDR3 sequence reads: CASSRPGLAGGEQYF. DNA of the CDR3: TGTGCCAGCAGCCGCCCGGGACTAGCGGGGGGGGAGCAGTACTTC.

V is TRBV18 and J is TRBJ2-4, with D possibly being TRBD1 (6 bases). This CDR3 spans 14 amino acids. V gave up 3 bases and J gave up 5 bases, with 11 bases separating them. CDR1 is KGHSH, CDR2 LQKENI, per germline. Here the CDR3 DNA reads TGTGCCAGCTCACCCTCCGGGACACAAAACATTCAGTACTTC. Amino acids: CASSPSGTQNIQYF.